Listed below are T cell receptor beta chains from one sample, sequenced in a study of T cell clonotyping in hematopoietic cell transplantation. Only in-frame clones appear in the TCRdb table, and some are missing; sequencing was by immunoSEQ multiplex PCR. The sample has 35,000 to 45,000 clones, roughly 94% seen once. Sequencing used peripheral blood mononuclear cells. The receptor source for this set is a woman between 50 and 59 years old in good health. Some clones in this sample may be carry-over from other donors' samples. The CDR3 runs from the conserved cysteine through the conserved F or W. The D gene is left open where the match is weak. Only part of the rows carry a size: once, few, many, or a class if the clone is expanded.

J,size,D,V,CDR3,DNA
TRBJ2-3,.,TRBD2,TRBV4-3,CASSQELAGGPQDTQYF,TGCGCCAGCAGCCAAGAACTAGCGGGGGGGCCACAAGATACGCAGTATTTT
TRBJ1-2,.,.,TRBV5-5,CASSLAGAANYGYTF,TGTGCCAGCAGCTTGGCCGGGGCTGCTAACTATGGCTACACCTTC
TRBJ1-1,once,TRBD1,TRBV19,CASRMTGVEAFF,TGTGCCAGTAGGATGACAGGGGTAGAAGCTTTCTTT
TRBJ1-3,few,.,TRBV9,CASSPSGGDTIYF,TGTGCCAGCAGCCCGAGCGGGGGGGACACCATATATTTT
TRBJ2-3,.,.,TRBV7-2,CASSLGPHSTDTQYF,TGTGCCAGCAGCTTAGGCCCCCATAGCACAGATACGCAGTATTTT
TRBJ1-2,.,.,TRBV28,CASSRNGATYGYTF,TGTGCCAGCAGCCGTAACGGGGCCACCTATGGCTACACCTTC
TRBJ1-1,.,.,TRBV4-3,CASSQDRQIWSAFF,TGCGCCAGCAGCCAAGACCGGCAGATATGGTCAGCTTTCTTT
TRBJ1-2,few,.,TRBV2,CASIRTVGYTF,TGTGCCAGCATTCGAACAGTTGGCTACACCTTC
TRBJ2-1,once,TRBD2,TRBV5-1,CASSSAGGPYNEQFF,TGCGCCAGCAGCTCAGCGGGGGGGCCCTACAATGAGCAGTTCTTC
TRBJ2-1,.,TRBD2,TRBV5-1,CASSLWTSGPGIYNEQFF,TGCGCCAGCAGCCTATGGACTAGCGGGCCCGGGATATACAATGAGCAGTTCTTC
TRBJ1-2,.,.,TRBV6-1,CASSADRDYGYTF,TGTGCCAGCAGTGCAGACCGAGACTATGGCTACACCTTC
TRBJ2-5,.,.,TRBV4-2,CASSQDRGSEKETQYF,TGTGCCAGCAGCCAAGATCGAGGTAGCGAGAAAGAGACCCAGTACTTC
TRBJ1-1,.,.,TRBV7-8,CASSLQGLNTEAFF,TGTGCCAGCAGCTTACAGGGACTGAACACTGAAGCTTTCTTT
TRBJ1-3,.,.,TRBV27,CASSFNGVSGNTIYF,TGTGCCAGCAGTTTTAACGGGGTCTCTGGAAACACCATATATTTT
TRBJ1-1,.,.,TRBV19,CASRTSRAVEAFF,TGTGCCAGTAGGACCTCCCGAGCGGTTGAAGCTTTCTTT
TRBJ2-5,once,TRBD2,TRBV29-1,CSVNEPGLAQETQYF,TGCAGCGTCAACGAACCGGGACTAGCGCAAGAGACCCAGTACTTC
TRBJ2-7,.,TRBD1,TRBV10-3,CAISGTGGSYEQYF,TGTGCCATCAGTGGGACAGGGGGGAGCTACGAGCAGTACTTC
TRBJ2-4,.,.,TRBV10-3,CAISESQNIQYF,TGTGCCATCAGTGAGTCCCAAAACATTCAGTACTTC
TRBJ1-3,once,.,TRBV18,CASSPWDHNSGNTIYF,TGTGCCAGCTCACCATGGGACCACAACTCTGGAAACACCATATATTTT
TRBJ1-1,.,.,TRBV4-2,CASSHLQERTEAFF,TGTGCCAGCAGCCACCTACAGGAGCGGACTGAAGCTTTCTTT